The text below deals with one TCR beta chain. The antigen is unknown. Germline CDR1 is MDHEN and CDR2 is SYDVKM. CDR3 length equals 13 residues. V lost 6 bases and J lost 3, with 12 bases in between. Only in-frame clones appear in the TCRdb table, and some are missing; sequencing was by immunoSEQ multiplex PCR. The sample yields 80,000 to 95,000 clones, about 85% seen once. The sample originates from a study of cytotoxic CD8 clonotypes in ibrutinib-treated CLL. Study-level results: Public clonotypes proved infrequent, and on treatment they shrank or remained steady.

The chain links TRBV28 to TRBJ2-7; D uncertain. This specimen consisted of PBMCs, obtained after 12 months of ibrutinib treatment. This clonotype originated in a human donor with chronic lymphocytic leukemia. Written as DNA, the CDR3 is TGTGCCAGCAGACCCCACCACGACTACGAGCAGTACTTC. It translates to CASRPHHDYEQYF.